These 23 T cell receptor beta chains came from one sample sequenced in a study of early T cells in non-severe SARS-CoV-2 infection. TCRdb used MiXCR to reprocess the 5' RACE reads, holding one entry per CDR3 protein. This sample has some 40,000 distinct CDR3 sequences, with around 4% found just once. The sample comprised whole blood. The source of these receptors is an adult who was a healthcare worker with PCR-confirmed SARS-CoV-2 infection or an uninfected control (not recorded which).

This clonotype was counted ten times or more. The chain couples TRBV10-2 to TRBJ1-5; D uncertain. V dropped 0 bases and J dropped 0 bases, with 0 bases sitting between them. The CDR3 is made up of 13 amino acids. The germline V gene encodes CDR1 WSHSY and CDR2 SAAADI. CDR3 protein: CASSESSNQPQHF. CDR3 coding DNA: TGCGCCAGCAGTGAGTCTAGCAATCAGCCCCAGCATTTT.

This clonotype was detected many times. The CDR3, as DNA: TGTGCCAGCAGTCTGGGGACTAGCGGGAGATTATACGAGCAGTACTTC. Translation: CASSLGTSGRLYEQYF. This chain uses TRBV28 with TRBJ2-7; 14 nucleotides line up with TRBD2. The CDR3 sequence is 16 residues long. The ends lost 5 bases at V and 4 bases at J; junction bases unmatched: 7. Germline V gene lookup returns CDR1 MDHEN and CDR2 SYDVKM.

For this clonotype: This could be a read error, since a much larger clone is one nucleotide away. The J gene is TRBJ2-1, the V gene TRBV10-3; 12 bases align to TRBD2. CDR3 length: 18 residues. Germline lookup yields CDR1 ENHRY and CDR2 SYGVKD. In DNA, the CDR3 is TGTGGCATCGGTAGACTAGCGGGAGTTATGTCGAGCGGCAATGAGCAGTTCTTC. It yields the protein CGIGRLAGVMSSGNEQFF.

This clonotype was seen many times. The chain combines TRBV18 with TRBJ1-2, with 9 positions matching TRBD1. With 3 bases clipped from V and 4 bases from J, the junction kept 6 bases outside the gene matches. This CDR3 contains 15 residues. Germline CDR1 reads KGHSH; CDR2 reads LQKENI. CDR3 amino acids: CASSPRTGDSYGYTF. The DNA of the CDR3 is TGTGCCAGCTCACCCCGGACAGGGGATTCCTATGGCTACACCTTC.

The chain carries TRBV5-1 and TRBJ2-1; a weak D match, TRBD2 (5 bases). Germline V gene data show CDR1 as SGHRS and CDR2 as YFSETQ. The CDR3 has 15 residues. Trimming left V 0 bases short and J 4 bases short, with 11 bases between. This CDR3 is CASSLALATYNEQFF. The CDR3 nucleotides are TGCGCCAGCAGCTTGGCATTAGCGACGTACAATGAGCAGTTCTTC.

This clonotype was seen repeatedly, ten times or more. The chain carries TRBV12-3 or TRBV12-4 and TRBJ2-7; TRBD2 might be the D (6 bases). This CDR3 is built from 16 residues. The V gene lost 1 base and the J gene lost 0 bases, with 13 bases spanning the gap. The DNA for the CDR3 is TGTGCCAGCAGTTTAGGCGGAGGGACCGGCTCCTACGAGCAGTACTTC. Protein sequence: CASSLGGGTGSYEQYF.

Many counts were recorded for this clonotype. The DNA of the CDR3 is TGTGCCAGCAGTGCTCTAGCGGGAGTGAACAATGAGCAGTTCTTC. Its protein product is CASSALAGVNNEQFF. The rearrangement links TRBV6-1 to TRBJ2-1; TRBD2 matches 10 bases. In germline, CDR1 is MNHNS, CDR2 SASEGT. This CDR3 is built from 15 residues. V trimming: 4 bases; J trimming: 5 bases; junction bases outside the gene matches: 5.

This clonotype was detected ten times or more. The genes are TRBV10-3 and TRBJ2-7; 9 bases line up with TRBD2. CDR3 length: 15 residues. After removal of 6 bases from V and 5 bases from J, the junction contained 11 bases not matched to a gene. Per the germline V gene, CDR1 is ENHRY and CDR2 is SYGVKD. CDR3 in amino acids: CAIRDFSGRRDEQYF. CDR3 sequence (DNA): TGTGCCATCAGAGACTTTAGCGGGAGACGTGACGAGCAGTACTTC.

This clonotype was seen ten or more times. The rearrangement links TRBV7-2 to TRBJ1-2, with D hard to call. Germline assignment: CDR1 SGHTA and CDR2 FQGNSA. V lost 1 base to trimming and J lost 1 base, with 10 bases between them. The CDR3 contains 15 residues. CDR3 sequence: CASSLDVGFNYGYTF. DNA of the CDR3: TGTGCCAGCAGCTTAGACGTGGGATTTAACTATGGCTACACCTTC. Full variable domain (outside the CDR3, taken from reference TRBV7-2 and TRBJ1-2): GAGVSQSPSNKVTEKGKDVELRCDPISGHTALYWYRQSLGQGLEFLIYFQGNSAPDKSGLPSDRFSAERTGGSVSTLTIQRTQQEDSAVYLCASSLDVGFNYGYTFGSGTRLTVV.

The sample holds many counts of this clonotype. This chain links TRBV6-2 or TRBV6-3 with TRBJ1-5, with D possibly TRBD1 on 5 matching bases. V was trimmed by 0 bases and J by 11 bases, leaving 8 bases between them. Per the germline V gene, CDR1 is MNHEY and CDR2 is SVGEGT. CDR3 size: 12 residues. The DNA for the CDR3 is TGTGCCAGCAGTTACTCTAGGGGATCCCAGCATTTT. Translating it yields CASSYSRGSQHF.

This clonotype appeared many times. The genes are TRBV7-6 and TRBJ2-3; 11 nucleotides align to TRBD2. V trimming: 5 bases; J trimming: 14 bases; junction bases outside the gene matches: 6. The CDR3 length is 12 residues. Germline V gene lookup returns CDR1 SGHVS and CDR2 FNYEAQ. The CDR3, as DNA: TGTGCCAGCAGCATGACTAGCGGGACAATGTATTTT. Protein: CASSMTSGTMYF.

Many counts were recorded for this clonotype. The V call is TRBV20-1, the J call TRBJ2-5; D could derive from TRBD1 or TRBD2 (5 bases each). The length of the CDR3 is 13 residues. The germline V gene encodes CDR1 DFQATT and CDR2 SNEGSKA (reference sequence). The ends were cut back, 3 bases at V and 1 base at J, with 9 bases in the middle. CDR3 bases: TGCAGTGCTAGGGGGGAAATCCAAGAGACCCAGTACTTC. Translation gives CSARGEIQETQYF.

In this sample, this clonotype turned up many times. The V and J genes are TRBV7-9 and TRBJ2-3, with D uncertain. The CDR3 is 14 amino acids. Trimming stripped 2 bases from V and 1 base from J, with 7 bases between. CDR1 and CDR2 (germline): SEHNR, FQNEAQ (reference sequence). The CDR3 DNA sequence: TGTGCCAGCAGCTTACGAAGCGGCACAGATACGCAGTATTTT. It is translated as CASSLRSGTDTQYF.

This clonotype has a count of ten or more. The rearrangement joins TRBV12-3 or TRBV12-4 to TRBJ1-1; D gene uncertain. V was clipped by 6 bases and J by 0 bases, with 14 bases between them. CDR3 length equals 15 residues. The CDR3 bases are TGTGCCAGCAGCCCCCATGCGGCAGTGAACACTGAAGCTTTCTTT. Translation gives CASSPHAAVNTEAFF.

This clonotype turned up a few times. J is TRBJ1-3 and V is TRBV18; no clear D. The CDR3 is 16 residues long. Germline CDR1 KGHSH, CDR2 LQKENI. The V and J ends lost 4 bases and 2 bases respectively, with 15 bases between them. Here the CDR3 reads CASSLSTQATGNTIYF. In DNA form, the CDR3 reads TGTGCCAGCTCACTCTCGACCCAGGCAACTGGAAACACCATATATTTT.

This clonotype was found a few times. As DNA, the CDR3 is TGTGCCAGCAGCAGCGCTCTGAACACTGAAGCTTTCTTT. It codes for CASSSALNTEAFF. The genes are TRBV5-6 and TRBJ1-1; D uncertain. The CDR3 totals 13 residues. Germline CDR1 SGHDT, CDR2 YYEEEE. V lost 4 bases and J lost 0, with 7 bases in between.

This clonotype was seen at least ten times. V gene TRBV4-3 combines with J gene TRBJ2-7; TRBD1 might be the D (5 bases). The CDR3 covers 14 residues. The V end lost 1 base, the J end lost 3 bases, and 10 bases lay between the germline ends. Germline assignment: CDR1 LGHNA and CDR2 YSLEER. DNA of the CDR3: TGCGCCAGCAGCCAAGCCCAGGGTGGCTACGAGCAGTACTTC. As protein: CASSQAQGGYEQYF.

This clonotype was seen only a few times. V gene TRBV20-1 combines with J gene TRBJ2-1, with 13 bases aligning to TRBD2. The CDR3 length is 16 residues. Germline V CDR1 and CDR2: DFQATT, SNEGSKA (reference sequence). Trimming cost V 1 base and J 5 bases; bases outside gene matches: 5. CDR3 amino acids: CSARGLAGGGNNEQFF. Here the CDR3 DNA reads TGCAGTGCTAGAGGACTAGCGGGAGGTGGGAACAATGAGCAGTTCTTC.

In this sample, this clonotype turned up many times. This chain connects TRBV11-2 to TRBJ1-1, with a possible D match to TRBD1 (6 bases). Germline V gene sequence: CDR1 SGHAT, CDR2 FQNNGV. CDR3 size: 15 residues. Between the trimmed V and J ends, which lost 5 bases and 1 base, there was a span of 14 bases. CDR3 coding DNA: TGTGCCAGCAGCCTAGGGGGGGGACCGAACACTGAAGCTTTCTTT. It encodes CASSLGGGPNTEAFF.

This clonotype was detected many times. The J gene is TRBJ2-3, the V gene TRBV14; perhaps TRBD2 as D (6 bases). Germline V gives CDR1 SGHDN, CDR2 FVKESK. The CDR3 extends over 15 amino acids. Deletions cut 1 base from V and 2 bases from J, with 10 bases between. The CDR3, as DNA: TGTGCCAGCAGCCAAGGGCGGGGCATCACAGATACGCAGTATTTT. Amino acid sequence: CASSQGRGITDTQYF.

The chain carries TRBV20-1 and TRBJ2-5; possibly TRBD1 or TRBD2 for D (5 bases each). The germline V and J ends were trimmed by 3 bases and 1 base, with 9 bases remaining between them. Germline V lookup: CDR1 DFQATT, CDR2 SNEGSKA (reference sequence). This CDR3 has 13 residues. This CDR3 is CSASGAAQETQYF. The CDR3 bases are TGCAGTGCTAGCGGGGCAGCCCAAGAGACCCAGTACTTC.

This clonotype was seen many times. CDR3 DNA sequence: TGTGCCAGCAGCGTGACAGGCCCAGATACGCAGTATTTT. It is translated as CASSVTGPDTQYF. The chain carries TRBV9 and TRBJ2-3; possible D gene TRBD1, 6 bases. CDR1 SGDLS and CDR2 YYNGEE come from the germline V gene. The ends were cut back, 2 bases at V and 4 bases at J, with 8 bases in the middle. The CDR3 is 13 residues long.

CDR3 loop: CASSERETQYF. CDR3 in DNA: TGCGCCAGCAGTGAGCGAGAGACCCAGTACTTC. The genes are TRBV5-1 and TRBJ2-5; D unresolved. V was shortened by 5 bases and J by 4 bases, with 6 bases between the two germline ends. CDR1 SGHRS and CDR2 YFSETQ come from the germline V gene. The CDR3 length is 11 residues.